This passage covers 16 T cell receptor beta chains from one sample sequenced in a study of T cell clonality in common variable immunodeficiency. Libraries were prepared by immunoSEQ multiplex PCR; TCRdb keeps only in-frame clonotypes and omits some of them. The profile covers 75,000 to 85,000 clones, none occurring a single time. The specimen was peripheral blood mononuclear cells. The origin of the receptors is a person aged 18-70 years in good health.

The sample holds many counts of this clone. With the read ending 3 residues before the CDR3 end, the germline J gene is used to fill in that end. The V gene is TRBV19, the J gene TRBJ2-3, with D perhaps matching TRBD1 (5 bases). Germline lookup yields CDR1 LNHDA and CDR2 SQIVND (reference sequence). CDR3 length: 17 amino acids. The V end lost 6 bases, the J end lost 2 bases, and 21 bases lay between the germline ends. Partial CDR3 DNA: TGTGCCAGTAGAGGGCTTTGGGGCCGCAATTTCACAGATACG. Encoded protein: CASRGLWGRNFTDT. The CDR3 as a whole reads CASRGLWGRNFTDTQYF.

This clone was observed many times. The missing CDR3 end, 3 residues past where the read stops, is filled in from the germline J gene. This chain joins TRBV19 and TRBJ1-1; 11 nucleotides match TRBD1. Germline V CDR1 and CDR2: LNHDA, SQIVND (reference sequence). This CDR3 has 14 residues. The trim removed 6 bases at V and 7 bases at J, leaving 7 bases unmatched. CDR3 sequence: CASSWTGGVNEAFF. The DNA read from the CDR3 is TGTGCCAGTAGCTGGACAGGGGGCGTGAATGAA.

This clone was recorded at least ten times. The read ends 3 residues early relative to the CDR3; the germline J gene fills the gap. This sequence joins TRBV7-2 and TRBJ2-1, with 9 bases aligning to TRBD2. The CDR3 sequence is 15 residues long. Germline trimming cut 7 bases from V and 2 bases from J; bases unmatched to any gene: 6. Germline V CDR1 and CDR2: SGHTA, FQGNSA. The DNA read from the CDR3 is TGTGCCAGCACCCAGAGGACTAGCGCCTACAATGAG. It specifies CASTQRTSAYNE. The entire CDR3 protein reads CASTQRTSAYNEQFF. Full variable domain (remainder filled in from reference TRBV7-2 and TRBJ2-1): GAGVSQSPSNKVTEKGKDVELRCDPISGHTALYWYRQSLGQGLEFLIYFQGNSAPDKSGLPSDRFSAERTGGSVSTLTIQRTQQEDSAVYLCASTQRTSAYNEQFFGPGTRLTVL.

This clone was counted between two and nine times. The CDR3 extends 3 residues past the end of the read, so its final part is completed from the germline J gene. The V gene is TRBV20-1, the J gene TRBJ1-1; D remains ambiguous. This CDR3 comprises 15 residues. Per germline, CDR1 DFQATT and CDR2 SNEGSKA (reference sequence). Incomplete CDR3 DNA: TGCAGCGGCCTCAACGCGGGGTTAGGGAACACTGAA. Translated: CSGLNAGLGNTE. The entire CDR3 protein is CSGLNAGLGNTEAFF.

To note about this clone: With the read ending 3 residues before the CDR3 end, the germline J gene is used to fill in that end. V gene TRBV19 combines with J gene TRBJ2-1; TRBD2 might be the D (6 bases). Germline V CDR1 and CDR2: LNHDA, SQIVND (reference sequence). This CDR3 is built from 15 residues. The V gene lost 6 bases and the J gene lost 2 bases, with 14 bases spanning the gap. This chain's CDR3 is CASRLTAGTYNEQFF. CDR3 bases read: TGTGCCAGTAGGCTGACTGCGGGGACCTACAATGAG. The variable domain in full, completed from reference TRBV19 and TRBJ2-1, reads DGGITQSPKYLFRKEGQNVTLSCEQNLNHDAMYWYRQDPGQGLRLIYYSQIVNDFQKGDIAEGYSVSREKKESFPLTVTSAQKNPTAFYLCASRLTAGTYNEQFFGPGTRLTVL.

This clone was detected ten times or more. The read terminates 3 residues ahead of where the CDR3 ends, so the germline J gene completes it. The chain combines TRBV20-1 with TRBJ2-3, with 11 bases matching TRBD2. The CDR3 consists of 15 residues. J lost 2 bases, V lost 6 bases, and 7 bases had no gene match. Germline CDR1 reads DFQATT; CDR2 reads SNEGSKA (reference sequence). The sequenced CDR3 bases are TGCAGTGCCCCAGGGACTAGCGGTCCCACAGATACG. Translation: CSAPGTSGPTDT. The complete CDR3 protein is CSAPGTSGPTDTQYF.

This clone occurred many times. Read data end 3 residues before the CDR3 end; the end is taken from the germline J gene. The V and J genes are TRBV5-5 and TRBJ1-1, with D perhaps TRBD1 (5 bases). The CDR3 is 13 amino acids. CDR1 is SGHKS, CDR2 YYEKEE, per germline (reference sequence). Trimming removed 6 bases at V and 5 bases at J, with 14 bases between. CDR3 residues: CASNSAGGTEAFF. CDR3 DNA, as far as it was read: TGTGCCAGCAATAGTGCCGGGGGGACTGAA.

The sample holds many counts of this clone. From the germline J gene comes the end of the CDR3, since the read stops 3 residues before it. The chain couples TRBV2 to TRBJ2-3; 10 bases agree with TRBD1. The CDR3 consists of 14 residues. V was clipped by 8 bases and J by 1 base; unmatched bases: 3. Germline V gene sequence: CDR1 SNHLY, CDR2 FYNNEI. The CDR3 protein is CASLGQGGTDTQYF. The DNA read from the CDR3 is TGTGCCAGCCTTGGACAGGGGGGCACAGATACG.

Details on this clone: The missing CDR3 end, 3 residues past where the read stops, is filled in from the germline J gene. The rearrangement uses TRBV20-1 and TRBJ2-3, with 7 bases identical to TRBD1. CDR1 and CDR2 from the germline V gene are DFQATT and SNEGSKA (reference sequence). V shed 3 bases and J 5 bases; nucleotides not matched to a gene: 8. CDR3 length: 14 residues. CDR3 DNA (partial): TGCAGTGCTAGGGGCAGGGGGTATGGAGATACG. This gives the protein CSARGRGYGDT. The entire CDR3 protein is CSARGRGYGDTQYF.

In this sample, this clone turned up many times. The CDR3 end lies 3 residues beyond the end of the read and is filled in from the germline J gene. The rearrangement uses TRBV12-3 or TRBV12-4 and TRBJ2-5; D possibly corresponds to TRBD2 (6 bases). Trimming removed 2 bases at V and 5 bases at J, with 15 bases between. The CDR3 runs 15 residues. The CDR3 loop reads CASSLSVHAGETQYF. The DNA read from the CDR3 is TGTGCCAGCAGTTTAAGCGTTCACGCGGGGGAGACC.

This clone was counted between two and nine times. The read ends 3 residues early relative to the CDR3; the germline J gene fills the gap. The V and J genes are TRBV2 and TRBJ1-5; 7 bases line up with TRBD1. J gave up 1 base and V 4 bases, and 7 bases lay outside the gene matches. CDR3 size: 16 residues. CDR1 SNHLY and CDR2 FYNNEI come from the germline V gene. The part of the CDR3 DNA that was read is TGTGCCAGCAGTGCGGGACAGCAAATGAGCAATCAGCCC. It specifies CASSAGQQMSNQP. The full CDR3 is CASSAGQQMSNQPQHF.

This clone was recorded at least ten times. Here the CDR3 reads CASSPDWGEAFF. The sequenced CDR3 bases are TGTGCCAGCTCACCGGACTGGGGTGAA. The genes are TRBV18 and TRBJ1-1, with D uncertain. The sequence runs out 3 residues before the end of the CDR3; the remainder is reconstructed from the germline J gene. The CDR3 has 12 amino acids. CDR1 and CDR2 (germline): KGHSH, LQKENI. Trimming pared 3 bases from V and 7 bases from J, leaving 9 bases between.

This clone was seen repeatedly, ten times or more. One end of the junction is discordant with germline, which a read error may explain. The CDR3 sequence: CASSQASLRQGWYNEQFF. CDR3 bases read: TGCGCCAGCAGCCAAGCATCATTGAGACAGGGTTGGTACAATGAG. The chain combines TRBV4-2 with TRBJ2-1; 7 bases map to TRBD1. The CDR3 end lies 3 residues beyond the end of the read and is filled in from the germline J gene. In germline, CDR1 is LGHNA, CDR2 YNFKEQ. CDR3 length: 18 residues.

This clone was found many times. The sequence runs out 3 residues before the end of the CDR3; the remainder is reconstructed from the germline J gene. The V and J genes are TRBV9 and TRBJ2-7; maybe TRBD1 (6 bases). Germline-derived CDR1 and CDR2 are SGDLS and YYNGEE. The CDR3 is 14 amino acids. V was cut by 0 bases and J by 0 bases, with 7 bases left in between. The sequenced CDR3 bases are TGTGCCAGCAGCGTAGGGGGGCCCTCCTACGAG. Its translation: CASSVGGPSYE. The whole CDR3 is CASSVGGPSYEQYF.

This clone was detected many times. Read data end 3 residues before the CDR3 end; the end is taken from the germline J gene. The chain links TRBV30 to TRBJ2-6; tentative D call: TRBD2 (6 bases). CDR1 is GTSNPN, CDR2 SVGIG, per germline (reference sequence). V shed 5 bases and J shed 11 bases, with 16 bases lying between them. The CDR3 runs 13 residues. The CDR3 reads CAWGAGTPDVLTF. The CDR3 DNA, read in part, is TGTGCCTGGGGCGCGGGGACCCCCGACGTC.

There are a few counts of this clone. This may come from a read error, since a much larger clone is one base off. The read comes to an end 3 residues before the CDR3 does, leaving the germline J gene to fill in the end. The chain carries TRBV5-4 and TRBJ2-5; 10 bases align to TRBD2. V trimming: 4 bases; J trimming: 4 bases; junction bases outside the gene matches: 10. Germline V CDR1 and CDR2: SGHNT, YYREEE (reference sequence). The CDR3 consists of 16 residues. Partial CDR3 DNA: TGTGCCAGCAGCGCAGGCGGGACTAGCGCACCAGAGACC. This encodes CASSAGGTSAPET. The whole CDR3 protein is CASSAGGTSAPETQYF. Together with reference TRBV5-4 and TRBJ2-5, the CDR3 gives the full variable domain: ETGVTQSPTHLIKTRGQQVTLRCSSQSGHNTVSWYQQALGQGPQFIFQYYREEENGRGNFPPRFSGLQFPNYSSELNVNALELDDSALYLCASSAGGTSAPETQYFGPGTRLLVL.